Following are 29 T cell receptor beta chains from one sample sequenced in a study of blood T cell repertoires in COVID-19. Assay: immunoSEQ multiplex PCR; the TCRdb copy retains only in-frame clones and omits some. Seen here are about 330,000 clones, about 90% observed once, and the top ten hold about 5%. Sequencing input: PBMCs or T cells enriched from blood (not recorded which). These receptors came from a man aged 25-40 years who had recovered from COVID-19.

The rearrangement joins TRBV2 to TRBJ2-2; perhaps TRBD1 as D (6 bases). Deletions cut 4 bases from V and 3 bases from J, with 9 bases between. Germline CDR1 reads SNHLY; CDR2 reads FYNNEI. The CDR3 consists of 14 residues. In nucleotides, the CDR3 is TGTGCCAGCAGTGGGGACATTTACACCGGGGAGCTGTTTTTT. Its translation: CASSGDIYTGELFF. The full variable domain, in which reference TRBV2 and TRBJ2-2 provide the parts outside the CDR3, is EPEVTQTPSHQVTQMGQEVILRCVPISNHLYFYWYRQILGQKVEFLVSFYNNEISEKSEIFDDQFSVERPDGSNFTLKIRSTKLEDSAMYFCASSGDIYTGELFFGEGSRLTVL.

The rearrangement uses TRBV27 and TRBJ2-5; 12 nucleotides match TRBD2. Germline V gives CDR1 MNHEY, CDR2 SMNVEV (reference sequence). With V trimmed by 0 bases and J by 3 bases, 5 bases remained unmatched. CDR3 length equals 17 residues. The CDR3 coding sequence is TGTGCCAGCAGTTTATCTCCTAGCGGGGGGGCTGAAGAGACCCAGTACTTC. Amino acids: CASSLSPSGGAEETQYF.

V and J are TRBV11-2 and TRBJ1-2, with D possibly TRBD1 on 6 matching bases. CDR1 and CDR2 (germline): SGHAT, FQNNGV. The germline V and J ends were trimmed by 10 bases and 7 bases, with 16 bases remaining between them. CDR3 length: 12 residues. The CDR3 coding sequence is TGTGCCACCATGCGGGGGGCGCGTGGCTACACCTTC. This sequence encodes CATMRGARGYTF.

The chain is built from TRBV19 and TRBJ2-2; D is perhaps TRBD2 (6 bases). This CDR3 contains 12 residues. Germline CDR1 LNHDA, CDR2 SQIVND (reference sequence). V lost 4 bases to trimming and J lost 6 bases, with 6 bases between them. The CDR3, as DNA: TGTGCCAGTAGTACGGGGGCCGGGGAGCTGTTTTTT. It encodes CASSTGAGELFF.

This chain connects TRBV6-4 to TRBJ1-4; D ambiguous. CDR1 MRHNA and CDR2 SNTAGT come from the germline V gene. The CDR3 contains 15 residues. V was cut by 0 bases and J by 8 bases, with 13 bases left in between. CDR3 in amino acids: CASSDSWQEGEKLFF. The CDR3, as DNA: TGTGCCAGCAGTGACTCATGGCAGGAAGGCGAAAAACTGTTTTTT.

V usage is TRBV28 and J usage is TRBJ2-7; a possible D gene is TRBD1 (6 bases). There are 12 residues in the CDR3. V dropped 6 bases and J dropped 13 bases, with 19 bases sitting between them. The germline CDR1 and CDR2 sequences are MDHEN and SYDVKM. CDR3 in amino acids: CASSTIRGHPYF. The CDR3 DNA is TGTGCCAGCAGCACAATTCGGGGACACCCATACTTC.

The V call is TRBV5-4, the J call TRBJ1-1; D gene ambiguous. CDR1 and CDR2 from the germline V gene are SGHNT and YYREEE (reference sequence). The V end lost 0 bases, the J end lost 0 bases, and 6 bases lay between the germline ends. CDR3 length: 14 residues. The CDR3 is CASSLERVNTEAFF. In nucleotides, the CDR3 is TGTGCCAGCAGCTTGGAGAGGGTGAACACTGAAGCTTTCTTT.

The rearrangement uses TRBV27 and TRBJ2-1; 7 bases match TRBD2. Per germline, CDR1 MNHEY and CDR2 SMNVEV (reference sequence). The V and J ends lost 5 bases and 7 bases, in that order; junction bases with no gene match: 11. This CDR3 is built from 15 residues. DNA for the CDR3: TGTGCCAGCAGTCTCGGGGTGGCGCGGGGGAATGAGCAGTTCTTC. Translating gives CASSLGVARGNEQFF.

This chain uses TRBV27 with TRBJ2-1; 9 nucleotides match TRBD1. Germline CDR1 MNHEY, CDR2 SMNVEV (reference sequence). The length of the CDR3 is 16 residues. V lost 3 bases to trimming and J lost 4 bases; unmatched junction nucleotides: 7. The CDR3 DNA follows: TGTGCCAGCAGTTTGAGACCGGGACAGGGATACAATGAGCAGTTCTTC. Amino acids: CASSLRPGQGYNEQFF.

The chain combines TRBV3-1 (or the pseudogene TRBV3-2) with TRBJ1-2; D uncertain. Trimming left V 2 bases short and J 5 bases short, with 9 bases between. Germline V gene data show CDR1 as LGHDT and CDR2 as YNNKEL (reference sequence). There are 13 residues in the CDR3. CDR3 sequence: CASSQITHYGYTF. The CDR3 DNA sequence: TGTGCCAGCAGCCAAATCACTCATTATGGCTACACCTTC.

The chain recombines TRBV5-5 with TRBJ1-1; D remains ambiguous. The CDR3 covers 17 residues. Trimming cost V 1 base and J 7 bases, with 23 bases left between them. CDR1 and CDR2 from the germline V gene are SGHKS and YYEKEE (reference sequence). CDR3 sequence: CASSLSLRGSTSFEAFF. The CDR3 bases are TGTGCCAGCAGCTTGTCGCTACGGGGATCCACCTCATTTGAAGCTTTCTTT.

V usage is TRBV3-1 (or the pseudogene TRBV3-2) and J usage is TRBJ1-2; weak D call: TRBD1 (6 bases). Trimming removed 4 bases at V and 4 bases at J, with 16 bases between. This CDR3 contains 15 residues. Germline-derived CDR1 and CDR2 are LGHDT and YNNKEL (reference sequence). The CDR3 protein is CASSLNREISYGYTF. In nucleotides, the CDR3 is TGTGCCAGCAGCCTCAACAGGGAAATTTCCTATGGCTACACCTTC.

The chain is built from TRBV9 and TRBJ1-1; possible D gene TRBD1, 6 bases. From germline, CDR1 is SGDLS and CDR2 YYNGEE. V gave up 3 bases and J gave up 0 bases, with 9 bases separating them. The CDR3 contains 14 residues. The CDR3 nucleotides are TGTGCCAGCAGCGCGACAGGATTGAACACTGAAGCTTTCTTT. This translates into CASSATGLNTEAFF.

The genes are TRBV27 and TRBJ1-6; D gene unclear. Trimming shortened V by 3 bases and J by 5 bases, and 11 bases separated the two germline ends. Per the germline V gene, CDR1 is MNHEY and CDR2 is SMNVEV (reference sequence). The CDR3 is 15 amino acids. The CDR3 DNA sequence: TGTGCCAGCAGTTTCGAGGGCCGTAATAATTCACCCCTCCACTTT. This codes for CASSFEGRNNSPLHF.

With regard to this clone: This specimen includes other DNA sequences encoding the same CDR3. The J gene is TRBJ1-1, the V gene TRBV29-1; D is unresolved. The germline CDR1 and CDR2 sequences are SQVTM and ANQGSEA. V dropped 7 bases and J dropped 2 bases, with 5 bases sitting between them. This CDR3 region has 10 residues. CDR3 sequence: CSAQNTEAFF. For the CDR3, the DNA is TGCAGCGCTCAAAACACTGAAGCTTTCTTT.

Here the CDR3 reads CASSNDRGAQPQHF. CDR3 nucleotide sequence: TGTGCCAGCAGCAACGACAGGGGTGCACAGCCCCAGCATTTT. The chain links TRBV21-1 to TRBJ1-5; the table names TRBD1, a call not compared with the DNA. TRBV21-1 is a pseudogene. CDR3 length: 14 residues.

This chain links TRBV6-1 with TRBJ2-7, with 9 bases lining up with TRBD1. J lost 3 bases, V lost 3 bases, and 6 bases had no gene match. The germline V gene has CDR1 MNHNS and CDR2 SASEGT. CDR3 length: 15 residues. As DNA, the CDR3 is TGTGCCAGCAGTGAGGACAGGGGAGGGGGCTACGAGCAGTACTTC. Translating it yields CASSEDRGGGYEQYF.

The V gene is TRBV7-9, the J gene TRBJ1-6; D might be TRBD1 (6 bases). The V end was cut by 5 bases, the J end by 5 bases, with 10 bases between. CDR1 is SEHNR, CDR2 FQNEAQ, per germline (reference sequence). This CDR3 has 14 amino acids. The CDR3 protein is CASSRTDNNSPLHF. The CDR3, as DNA: TGTGCCAGCAGCCGGACAGATAATAATTCACCCCTCCACTTT.

The rearrangement links TRBV13 to TRBJ1-1; a weak D match, TRBD1 (5 bases). The CDR3 contains 14 residues. CDR1 and CDR2 (germline): PRHDT, FYEKMQ (reference sequence). The germline V and J ends were trimmed by 1 base and 4 bases, with 10 bases remaining between them. The CDR3 coding sequence is TGTGCCAGCAGCTTAGTATTGGGGGGCACTGAAGCTTTCTTT. Protein product: CASSLVLGGTEAFF.

The chain carries TRBV18 and TRBJ2-7, with 9 bases lining up with TRBD2. The CDR3 has 15 residues. V lost 5 bases, J lost 0 bases, and 5 bases stayed unmatched. CDR1 is KGHSH and CDR2 is LQKENI in the germline V gene. In DNA form, the CDR3 reads TGTGCCAGCTCAGGTAGCGGGGGCGCCTCCTACGAGCAGTACTTC. Translating it yields CASSGSGGASYEQYF.

The chain is built from TRBV10-3 and TRBJ1-1; tentative D call: TRBD1 (5 bases). CDR3 length: 14 residues. The V and J ends lost 7 bases and 1 base respectively, with 13 bases between them. CDR1 is ENHRY and CDR2 is SYGVKD in the germline V gene. In DNA form, the CDR3 reads TGTGCCATCACCTCTCAAGACAGGAACACTGAAGCTTTCTTT. It specifies CAITSQDRNTEAFF.

In this sample, this clone turned up a few times. This rearrangement joins TRBV19 to TRBJ1-3; tentative D call: TRBD1 (6 bases). CDR1 and CDR2 from the germline V gene are LNHDA and SQIVND (reference sequence). CDR3 size: 15 residues. The V end was cut by 8 bases, the J end by 0 bases, with 14 bases between. The CDR3 region is CASSLDRNSGNTIYF. CDR3 coding DNA: TGTGCCAGTTCGCTTGACAGGAACTCTGGAAACACCATATATTTT.

This sequence joins TRBV9 and TRBJ1-5; a possible D gene is TRBD1 (6 bases). CDR1 is SGDLS and CDR2 is YYNGEE in the germline V gene. CDR3 length: 15 amino acids. V was shortened by 3 bases and J by 9 bases, with 19 bases between the two germline ends. The DNA of the CDR3 is TGTGCCAGCAGCGCTTCCTGGGGGCCGATGTGGCCCCAGCATTTT. Its protein is CASSASWGPMWPQHF.

The rearrangement joins TRBV5-1 to TRBJ2-3, with TRBD2 matching 9 bases. Germline CDR1 is SGHRS and CDR2 is YFSETQ. Losses at the gene ends were 4 bases for V and 1 base for J; bases not matched to a gene: 7. The CDR3 extends over 16 amino acids. In DNA, the CDR3 is TGCGCCAGCAGCCGAGAACTAGCGGGTGGCACAGATACGCAGTATTTT. Its translation: CASSRELAGGTDTQYF.

The gene calls are TRBV19 and TRBJ2-3, with 7 bases fitting TRBD1. Germline V gene data show CDR1 as LNHDA and CDR2 as SQIVND (reference sequence). The junction had 9 bases not matched to a gene; V was cut back by 2 bases and J by 4 bases. The CDR3 has 16 residues. The CDR3, as DNA: TGTGCCAGTAGTATAACGGGACAGAGGTTTGCAGATACGCAGTATTTT. It is translated as CASSITGQRFADTQYF.

The V and J genes are TRBV29-1 and TRBJ2-7; 8 bases match TRBD1. Germline V gene lookup returns CDR1 SQVTM and CDR2 ANQGSEA. The CDR3 contains 14 residues. The V gene end was trimmed by 7 bases and the J gene end by 1 base; junction bases not matched to a gene: 9. The CDR3 reads CSARGQGASYEQYF. The CDR3 DNA reads as TGCAGCGCCCGAGGGCAGGGGGCATCCTACGAGCAGTACTTC.

The genes are TRBV6-5 and TRBJ2-5; 14 bases are a match to TRBD2. The junction had 7 bases not matched to a gene; V was cut back by 8 bases and J by 5 bases. Germline V CDR1 and CDR2: MNHEY, SVGAGI. This CDR3 is built from 15 residues. CDR3: CASGTSGGVVETQYF. CDR3 coding DNA: TGTGCCAGCGGGACTAGCGGGGGTGTCGTTGAGACCCAGTACTTC.

V is TRBV5-4 and J is TRBJ1-2, with a weak D call TRBD1 (5 bases). In germline, CDR1 is SGHNT, CDR2 YYREEE (reference sequence). With 6 bases removed from V and 4 bases from J, the gap between germline ends came to 16 bases. CDR3 length: 14 amino acids. Written as DNA, the CDR3 is TGTGCCAGCAAATTGTCAGGGAAGGCCTATGGCTACACCTTC. It yields the protein CASKLSGKAYGYTF.

In its sample, this clone was seen once. The chain uses TRBV4-1 and TRBJ2-7, with D hard to call. Trimming took 5 bases from V and 5 from J, leaving 19 bases between them. Looked up from germline, CDR1 is MGHRA and CDR2 is YSYEKL. The CDR3 runs 15 residues. CDR3 in DNA: TGCGCCAGCAGCAAAATGCATAAGCTTGGAGACGAGCAGTACTTC. Translated, it gives CASSKMHKLGDEQYF.